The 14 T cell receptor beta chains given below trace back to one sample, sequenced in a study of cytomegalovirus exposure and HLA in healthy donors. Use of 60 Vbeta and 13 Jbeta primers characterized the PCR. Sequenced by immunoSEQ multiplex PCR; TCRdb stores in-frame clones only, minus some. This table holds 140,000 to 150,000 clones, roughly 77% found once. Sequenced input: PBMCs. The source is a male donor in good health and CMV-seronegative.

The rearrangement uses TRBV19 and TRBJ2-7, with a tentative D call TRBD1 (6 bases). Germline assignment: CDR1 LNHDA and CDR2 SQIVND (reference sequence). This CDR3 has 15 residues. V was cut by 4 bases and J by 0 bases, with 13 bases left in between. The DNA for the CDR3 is TGTGCCAGTAGTAAGACAGGCGTGAGCTCCTACGAGCAGTACTTC. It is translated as CASSKTGVSSYEQYF.

This CDR3 is CASSLGGVYEQYF. The CDR3 DNA reads as TGTGCCAGCAGCTTAGGAGGAGTCTACGAGCAGTACTTC. V usage is TRBV7-6 and J usage is TRBJ2-7, with no clear D. This CDR3 comprises 13 residues. V dropped 1 base and J dropped 3 bases, with 7 bases sitting between them. The V gene's germline CDR1 is SGHVS and CDR2 FNYEAQ.

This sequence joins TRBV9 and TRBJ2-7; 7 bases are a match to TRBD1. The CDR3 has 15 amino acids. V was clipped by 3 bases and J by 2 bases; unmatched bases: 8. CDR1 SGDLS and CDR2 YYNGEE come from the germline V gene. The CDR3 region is CASSEGTANTYEQYF. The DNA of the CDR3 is TGTGCCAGCAGCGAGGGGACAGCCAACACCTACGAGCAGTACTTC.

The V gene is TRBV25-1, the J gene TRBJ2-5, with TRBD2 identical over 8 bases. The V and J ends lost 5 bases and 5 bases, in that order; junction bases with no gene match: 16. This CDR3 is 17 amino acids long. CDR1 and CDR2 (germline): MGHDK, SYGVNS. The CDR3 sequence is CASSPGVGAGGRETQYF. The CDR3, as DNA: TGTGCCAGCAGTCCAGGGGTCGGTGCGGGAGGTCGGGAGACCCAGTACTTC.

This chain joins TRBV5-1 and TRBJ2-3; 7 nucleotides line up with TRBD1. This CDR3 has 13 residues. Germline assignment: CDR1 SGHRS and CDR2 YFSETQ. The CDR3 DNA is TGCGCAGACAGGGTGGAGGGCACAGATACGCAGTATTTT. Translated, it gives CADRVEGTDTQYF.

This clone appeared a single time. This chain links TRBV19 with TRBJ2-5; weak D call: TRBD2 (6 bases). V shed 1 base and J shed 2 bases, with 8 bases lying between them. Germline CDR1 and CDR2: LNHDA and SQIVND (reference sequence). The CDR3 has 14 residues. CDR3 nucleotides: TGTGCCAGTAGTATAGGGCGGGGTCAAGAGACCCAGTACTTC. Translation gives CASSIGRGQETQYF.

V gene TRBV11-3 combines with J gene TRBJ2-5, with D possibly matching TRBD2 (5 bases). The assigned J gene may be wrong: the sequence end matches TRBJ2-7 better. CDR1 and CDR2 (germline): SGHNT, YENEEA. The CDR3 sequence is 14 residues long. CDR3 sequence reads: CASSLVGGSYEQYF. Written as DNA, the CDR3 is TGTGCCAGCAGCTTAGTTGGAGGTTCCTACGAGCAGTACTTC.

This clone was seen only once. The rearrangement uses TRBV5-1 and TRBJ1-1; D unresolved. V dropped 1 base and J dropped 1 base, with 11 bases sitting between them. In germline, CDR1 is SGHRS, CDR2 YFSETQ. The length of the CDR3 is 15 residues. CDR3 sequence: CASSLWVGANTEAFF. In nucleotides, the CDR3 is TGCGCCAGCAGCTTGTGGGTAGGAGCGAACACTGAAGCTTTCTTT. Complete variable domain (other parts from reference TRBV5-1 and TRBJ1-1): KAGVTQTPRYLIKTRGQQVTLSCSPISGHRSVSWYQQTPGQGLQFLFEYFSETQRNKGNFPGRFSGRQFSNSRSEMNVSTLELGDSALYLCASSLWVGANTEAFFGQGTRLTVV.

In DNA form, the CDR3 reads TGTGCCAGCAGATCTCGGAGGACAGAGAACTCCTACGAGCAGTACTTC. Amino acids: CASRSRRTENSYEQYF. The chain links TRBV6-6 to TRBJ2-7, with D perhaps TRBD1 (6 bases). This CDR3 spans 16 amino acids. The germline V gene has CDR1 MNHNY and CDR2 SVGAGI (reference sequence). V gave up 6 bases and J gave up 0 bases, with 18 bases separating them.

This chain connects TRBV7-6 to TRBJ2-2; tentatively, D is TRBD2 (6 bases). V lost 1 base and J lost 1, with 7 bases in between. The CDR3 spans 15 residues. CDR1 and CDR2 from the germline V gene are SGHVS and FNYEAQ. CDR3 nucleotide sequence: TGTGCCAGCAGCTTAGTCGGGGGGAACACCGGGGAGCTGTTTTTT. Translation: CASSLVGGNTGELFF.

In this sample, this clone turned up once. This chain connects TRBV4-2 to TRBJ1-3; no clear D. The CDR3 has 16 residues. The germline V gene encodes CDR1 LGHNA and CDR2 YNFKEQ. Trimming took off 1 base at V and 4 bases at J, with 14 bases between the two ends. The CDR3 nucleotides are TGTGCCAGCAGCCAAGGACTGGCCTCTGGAGGAAACACCATATATTTT. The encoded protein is CASSQGLASGGNTIYF.

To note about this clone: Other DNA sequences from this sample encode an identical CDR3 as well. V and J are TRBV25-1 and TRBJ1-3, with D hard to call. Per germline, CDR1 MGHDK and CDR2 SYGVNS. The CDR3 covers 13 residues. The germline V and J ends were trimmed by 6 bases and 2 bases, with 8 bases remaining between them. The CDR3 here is CASSRETGNTIYF. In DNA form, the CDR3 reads TGTGCCAGCAGCCGGGAGACTGGAAACACCATATATTTT.

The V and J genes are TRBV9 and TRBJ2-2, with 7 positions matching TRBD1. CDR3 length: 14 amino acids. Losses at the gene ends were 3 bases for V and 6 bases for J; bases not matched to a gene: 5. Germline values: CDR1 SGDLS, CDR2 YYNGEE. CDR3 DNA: TGTGCCAGCAGCGCGAGACAGGGAGCCGGGGAGCTGTTTTTT. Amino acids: CASSARQGAGELFF.

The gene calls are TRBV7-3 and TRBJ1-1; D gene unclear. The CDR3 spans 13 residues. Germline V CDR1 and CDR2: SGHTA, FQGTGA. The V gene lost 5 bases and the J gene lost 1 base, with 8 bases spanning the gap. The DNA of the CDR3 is TGTGCCAGCAGCCCGCAGGCGAACACTGAAGCTTTCTTT. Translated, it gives CASSPQANTEAFF.